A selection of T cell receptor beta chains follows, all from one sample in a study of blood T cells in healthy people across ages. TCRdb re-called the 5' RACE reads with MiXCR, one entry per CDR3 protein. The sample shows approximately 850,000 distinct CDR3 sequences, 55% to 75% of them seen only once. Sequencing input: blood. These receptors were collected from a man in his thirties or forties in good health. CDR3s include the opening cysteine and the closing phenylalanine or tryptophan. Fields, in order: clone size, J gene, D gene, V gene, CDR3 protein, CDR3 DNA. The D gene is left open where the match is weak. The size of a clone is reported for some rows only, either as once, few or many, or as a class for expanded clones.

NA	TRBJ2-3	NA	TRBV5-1	CASSLERFSTDTQYF	TGCGCCAGCAGCCTGGAGCGCTTTAGCACAGATACGCAGTATTTT
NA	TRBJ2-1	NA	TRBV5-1	CASSLDGPVDEQFF	TGCGCCAGCAGCTTGGACGGCCCGGTGGATGAGCAGTTCTTC
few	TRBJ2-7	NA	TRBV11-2	CASSLLSGGTYEQYF	TGTGCCAGCAGCTTACTAAGCGGAGGAACTTACGAGCAGTACTTC
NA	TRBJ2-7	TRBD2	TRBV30	CAWGPGLVPYEQYF	TGTGCCTGGGGTCCGGGACTAGTCCCCTACGAGCAGTACTTC
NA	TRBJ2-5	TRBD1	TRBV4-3	CASSQDGTNRGEQYF	TGCGCCAGCAGCCAAGATGGGACAAACAGGGGTGAGCAGTACTTC
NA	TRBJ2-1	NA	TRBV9	CASSPLGRGDEQFF	TGTGCCAGCAGCCCCCTAGGCAGGGGGGATGAGCAGTTCTTC
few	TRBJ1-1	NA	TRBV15	CATSRAGLGGTEAFF	TGTGCCACCAGCAGAGCGGGACTCGGGGGCACTGAAGCTTTCTTT
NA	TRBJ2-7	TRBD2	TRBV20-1	CSTAGVANNEQYF	TGCAGTACAGCGGGAGTTGCAAACAATGAGCAGTACTTC
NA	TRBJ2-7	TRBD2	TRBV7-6	CASSLRPGLGGEQYF	TGTGCCAGCAGCTTACGACCGGGACTAGGAGGTGAGCAGTACTTC
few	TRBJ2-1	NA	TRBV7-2	CASSLGYGSYNEQFF	TGTGCCAGCAGCTTAGGCTACGGCTCCTACAATGAGCAGTTCTTC
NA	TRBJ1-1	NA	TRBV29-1	CSVEGQQNTEAFF	TGCAGCGTTGAAGGGCAGCAGAACACTGAAGCTTTCTTT
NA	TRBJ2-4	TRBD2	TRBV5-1	CASSSTSGSPSYF	TGCGCCAGCAGCTCGACTAGCGGGAGCCCCTCGTACTTC
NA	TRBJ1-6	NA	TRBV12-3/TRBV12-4	CASSENPSPLHF	TGTGCCAGCAGTGAAAACCCCTCACCCCTCCACTTT
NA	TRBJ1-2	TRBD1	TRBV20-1	CSARDQSGDRDRDNNGYTF	TGCAGTGCTAGAGATCAATCAGGGGATCGGGACAGGGATAACAATGGCTACACCTTC
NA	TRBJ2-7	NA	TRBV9	CASSAGLGSYEQYF	TGTGCCAGCAGCGCCGGCTTAGGCTCCTACGAGCAGTACTTC
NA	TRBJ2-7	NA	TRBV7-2	CASSLDRVVYEQYF	TGTGCCAGCAGCTTAGACCGGGTAGTCTACGAGCAGTACTTC
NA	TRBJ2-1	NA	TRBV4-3	CASSLDGGRSYNEQFF	TGCGCCAGCAGCCTCGACGGCGGGCGCTCCTACAATGAGCAGTTCTTC
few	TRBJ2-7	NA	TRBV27	CASKMDHSYEQYF	TGTGCCAGCAAAATGGACCACTCCTACGAGCAGTACTTC
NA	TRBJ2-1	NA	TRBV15	CATSPGVEQGNEQFF	TGTGCCACCAGCCCCGGGGTGGAACAGGGCAATGAGCAGTTCTTC
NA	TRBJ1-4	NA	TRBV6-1	CASSPQREKLFF	TGTGCCAGCAGTCCCCAGAGGGAAAAACTGTTTTTT
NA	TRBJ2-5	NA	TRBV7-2	CASSLVLAVGETQYF	TGTGCCAGCAGCTTAGTTTTGGCAGTCGGGGAGACCCAGTACTTC
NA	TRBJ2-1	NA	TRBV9	CASSVGWGVGDEQFF	TGTGCCAGCAGCGTAGGTTGGGGAGTCGGGGATGAGCAGTTCTTC
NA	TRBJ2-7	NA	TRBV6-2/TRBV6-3	CATYPHDRGYEQYF	TGTGCCACCTATCCCCATGACCGCGGGTACGAGCAGTACTTC
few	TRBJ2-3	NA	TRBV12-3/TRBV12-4	CASAESGVISTDTQYF	TGTGCCAGCGCCGAATCGGGGGTGATCTCCACAGATACGCAGTATTTT
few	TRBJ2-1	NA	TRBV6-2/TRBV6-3	CASSNSVYNEQFF	TGTGCCAGCAGTAATAGCGTTTACAATGAGCAGTTCTTC
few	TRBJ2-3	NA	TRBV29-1	CSVGQTDTQYF	TGCAGCGTCGGCCAGACAGATACGCAGTATTTT
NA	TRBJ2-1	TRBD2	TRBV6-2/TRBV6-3	CASSYPTSGRGNEQFF	TGTGCCAGCAGTTACCCTACTAGCGGGAGGGGGAATGAGCAGTTCTTC
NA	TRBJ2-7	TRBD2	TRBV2	CASSGVSSGGSYEQYF	TGTGCCAGCAGTGGAGTGAGTAGCGGGGGCTCCTACGAGCAGTACTTC
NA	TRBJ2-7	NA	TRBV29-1	CSVVGGRDPYNEQYF	TGCAGCGTTGTAGGGGGGAGGGACCCCTACAATGAGCAGTACTTC
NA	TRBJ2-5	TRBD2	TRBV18	CASSPSLAGGPETQYF	TGTGCCAGCTCACCGTCACTAGCGGGGGGCCCAGAGACCCAGTACTTC
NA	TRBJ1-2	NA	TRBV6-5	CASSRAPMVYGYTF	TGTGCCAGCAGCCGGGCCCCTATGGTCTATGGCTACACCTTC
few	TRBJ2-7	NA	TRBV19	CASSTSGAAVFTEQYF	TGTGCCAGTAGTACGAGTGGGGCAGCGGTCTTTACCGAGCAGTACTTC
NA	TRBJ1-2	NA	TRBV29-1	CSVDGGLYGYTF	TGCAGCGTTGACGGGGGACTCTATGGCTACACCTTC
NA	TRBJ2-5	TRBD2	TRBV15	CATSRDKAGAETQYF	TGTGCCACCAGCAGAGATAAGGCGGGAGCAGAGACCCAGTACTTC
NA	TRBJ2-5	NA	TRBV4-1	CASSQGITVTGSNKQYF	TGCGCCAGCAGCCAAGGAATTACGGTAACCGGGAGTAACAAGCAGTACTTC
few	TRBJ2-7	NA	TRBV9	CASTPMAIYEQYF	TGTGCCAGCACCCCCATGGCCATTTACGAGCAGTACTTC
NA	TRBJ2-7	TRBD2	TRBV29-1	CSVGGLAGNEQYF	TGCAGCGTTGGGGGACTAGCGGGTAATGAGCAGTACTTC
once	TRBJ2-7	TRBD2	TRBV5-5	CASSLGLAYSSYEQYF	TGTGCTAGCAGCTTGGGACTAGCGTACAGCTCCTACGAGCAGTACTTC
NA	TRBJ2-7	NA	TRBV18	CASSPDGARYEQYF	TGTGCCAGCTCACCGGACGGGGCACGCTACGAGCAGTACTTC
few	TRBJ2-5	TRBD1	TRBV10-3	CAIGQGANQETQYF	TGTGCCATCGGACAGGGGGCGAACCAAGAGACCCAGTACTTC
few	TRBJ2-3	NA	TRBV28	CASSSAAVQYF	TGTGCCAGCAGTTCGGCTGCCGTGCAGTATTTT
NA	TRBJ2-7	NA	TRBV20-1	CSARDFRVREAREQYF	TGCAGTGCTAGAGATTTCCGGGTCCGTGAGGCCCGGGAGCAGTACTTC
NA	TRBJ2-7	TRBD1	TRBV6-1	CASSDIQGGYEQYF	TGTGCCAGCAGTGATATACAGGGGGGCTACGAGCAGTACTTC
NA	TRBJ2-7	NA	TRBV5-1	CASGPRPDPYEQYF	TGCGCCAGCGGCCCTCGACCCGATCCCTACGAGCAGTACTTC
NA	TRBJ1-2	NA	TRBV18	CASSPGSVNYGYTF	TGTGCCAGCTCACCCGGATCAGTTAACTATGGCTACACCTTC
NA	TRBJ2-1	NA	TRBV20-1	CSARDRGQGDDEQFF	TGCAGTGCTAGAGATCGGGGCCAGGGTGATGATGAGCAGTTCTTC
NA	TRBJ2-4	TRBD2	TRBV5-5	CASSLRASGGTEQYF	TGTGCCAGCAGCTTGAGGGCTAGCGGGGGGACAGAGCAGTACTTC
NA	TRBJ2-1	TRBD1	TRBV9	CASSVVGQGFQGETNEQFF	TGTGCCAGCAGCGTAGTGGGACAGGGGTTCCAGGGGGAAACCAATGAGCAGTTCTTC
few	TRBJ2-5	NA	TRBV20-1	CSARWGGGETQYF	TGCAGTGCTAGATGGGGCGGAGGGGAGACCCAGTACTTC
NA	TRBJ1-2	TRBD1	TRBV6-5	CASSYNYGQGDGYTF	TGTGCCAGCAGTTACAATTACGGACAGGGGGATGGCTACACCTTC
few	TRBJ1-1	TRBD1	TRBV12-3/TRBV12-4	CASSWDRGNTEAFF	TGTGCCAGCAGTTGGGACAGGGGGAACACTGAAGCTTTCTTT
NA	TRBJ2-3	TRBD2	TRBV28	CASSFSPGLGTDTQYF	TGTGCCAGCAGTTTCAGCCCGGGACTAGGGACAGATACGCAGTATTTT